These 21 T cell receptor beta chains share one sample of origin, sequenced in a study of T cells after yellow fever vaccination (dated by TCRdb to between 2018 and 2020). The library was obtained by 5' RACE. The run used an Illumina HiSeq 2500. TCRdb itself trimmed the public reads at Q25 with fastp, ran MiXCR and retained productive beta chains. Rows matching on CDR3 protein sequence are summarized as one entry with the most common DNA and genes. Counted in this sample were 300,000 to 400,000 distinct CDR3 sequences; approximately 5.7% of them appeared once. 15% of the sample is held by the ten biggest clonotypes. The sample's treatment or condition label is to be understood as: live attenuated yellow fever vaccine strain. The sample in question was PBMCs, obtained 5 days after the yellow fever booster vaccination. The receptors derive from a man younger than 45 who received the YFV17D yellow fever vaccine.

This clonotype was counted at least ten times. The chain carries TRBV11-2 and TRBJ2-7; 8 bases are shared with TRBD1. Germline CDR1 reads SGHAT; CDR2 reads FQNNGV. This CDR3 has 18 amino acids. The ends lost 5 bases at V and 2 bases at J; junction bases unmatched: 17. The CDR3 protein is CASSLNWGQVLFPYEQYF. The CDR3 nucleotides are TGTGCCAGCAGCCTCAATTGGGGACAGGTTCTTTTCCCCTACGAGCAGTACTTC.

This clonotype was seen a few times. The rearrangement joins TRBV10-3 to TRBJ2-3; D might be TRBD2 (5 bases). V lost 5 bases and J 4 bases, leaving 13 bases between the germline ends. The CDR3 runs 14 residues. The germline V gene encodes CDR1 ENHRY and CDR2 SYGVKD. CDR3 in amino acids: CAISSRLSADTQYF. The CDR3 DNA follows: TGTGCCATCAGTTCCCGACTTAGCGCAGATACGCAGTATTTT.

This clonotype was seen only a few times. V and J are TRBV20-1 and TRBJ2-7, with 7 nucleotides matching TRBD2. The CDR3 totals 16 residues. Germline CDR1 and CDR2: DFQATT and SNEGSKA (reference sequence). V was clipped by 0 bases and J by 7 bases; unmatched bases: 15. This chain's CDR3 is CSARDKGQGGRREQYF. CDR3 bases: TGCAGTGCTAGAGATAAGGGGCAAGGCGGGAGAAGGGAGCAGTACTTC.

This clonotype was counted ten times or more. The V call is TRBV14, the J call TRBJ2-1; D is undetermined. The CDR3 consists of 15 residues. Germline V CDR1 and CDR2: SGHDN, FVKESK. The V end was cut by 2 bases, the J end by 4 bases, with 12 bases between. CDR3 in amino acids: CASSQSRTLYNEQFF. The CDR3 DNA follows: TGTGCCAGCAGCCAATCGCGGACCCTGTACAATGAGCAGTTCTTC. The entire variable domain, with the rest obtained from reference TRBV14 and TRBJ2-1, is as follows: EAGVTQFPSHSVIEKGQTVTLRCDPISGHDNLYWYRRVMGKEIKFLLHFVKESKQDESGMPNNRFLAERTGGTYSTLKVQPAELEDSGVYFCASSQSRTLYNEQFFGPGTRLTVL.

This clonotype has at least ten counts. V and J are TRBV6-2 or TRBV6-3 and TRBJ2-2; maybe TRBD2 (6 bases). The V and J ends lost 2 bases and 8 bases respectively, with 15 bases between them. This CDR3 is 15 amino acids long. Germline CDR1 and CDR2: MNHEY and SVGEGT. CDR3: CASSYLLTSAGELFF. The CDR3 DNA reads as TGTGCCAGCAGTTACCTCCTGACTAGTGCTGGGGAGCTGTTTTTT.

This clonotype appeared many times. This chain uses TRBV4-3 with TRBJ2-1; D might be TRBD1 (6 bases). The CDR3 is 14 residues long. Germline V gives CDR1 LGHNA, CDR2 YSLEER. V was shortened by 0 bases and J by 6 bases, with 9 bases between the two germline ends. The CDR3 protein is CASSQDTGLNEQFF. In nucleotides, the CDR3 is TGCGCCAGCAGCCAAGATACAGGGCTCAATGAGCAGTTCTTC.

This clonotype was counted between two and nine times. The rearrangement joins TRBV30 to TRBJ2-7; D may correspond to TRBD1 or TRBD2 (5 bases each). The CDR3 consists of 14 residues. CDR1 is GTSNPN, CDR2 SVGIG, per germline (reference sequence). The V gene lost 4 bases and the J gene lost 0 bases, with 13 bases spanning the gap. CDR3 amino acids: CAWNRDPSSYEQYF. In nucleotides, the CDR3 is TGTGCCTGGAACCGGGACCCCAGCTCCTACGAGCAGTACTTC.

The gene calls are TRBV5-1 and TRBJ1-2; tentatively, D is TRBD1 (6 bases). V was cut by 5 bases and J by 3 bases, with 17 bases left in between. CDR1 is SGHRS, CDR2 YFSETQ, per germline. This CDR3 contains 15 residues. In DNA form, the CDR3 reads TGCGCCAGCAGACCAAACTCAAGGGGGGACTATGGCTACACCTTC. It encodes CASRPNSRGDYGYTF. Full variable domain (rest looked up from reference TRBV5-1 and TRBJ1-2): KAGVTQTPRYLIKTRGQQVTLSCSPISGHRSVSWYQQTPGQGLQFLFEYFSETQRNKGNFPGRFSGRQFSNSRSEMNVSTLELGDSALYLCASRPNSRGDYGYTFGSGTRLTVV.

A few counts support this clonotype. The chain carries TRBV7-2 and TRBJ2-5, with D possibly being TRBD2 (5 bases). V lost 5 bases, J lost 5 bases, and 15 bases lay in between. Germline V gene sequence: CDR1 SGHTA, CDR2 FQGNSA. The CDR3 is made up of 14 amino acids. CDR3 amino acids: CASSAEWTGETQYF. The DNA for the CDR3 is TGTGCCAGCAGCGCCGAGTGGACTGGGGAGACCCAGTACTTC.

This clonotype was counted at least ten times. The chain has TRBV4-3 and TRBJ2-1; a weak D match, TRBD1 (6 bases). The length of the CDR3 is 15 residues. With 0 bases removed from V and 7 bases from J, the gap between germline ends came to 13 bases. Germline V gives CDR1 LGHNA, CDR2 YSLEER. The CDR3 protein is CASSQETGPLNEQFF. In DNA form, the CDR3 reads TGCGCCAGCAGCCAAGAAACAGGGCCCTTGAATGAGCAGTTCTTC.

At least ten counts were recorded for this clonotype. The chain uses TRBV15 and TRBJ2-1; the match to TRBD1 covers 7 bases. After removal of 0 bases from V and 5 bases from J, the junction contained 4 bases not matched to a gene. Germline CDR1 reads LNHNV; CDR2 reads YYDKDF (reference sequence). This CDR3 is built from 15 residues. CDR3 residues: CATSRDPTGNNEQFF. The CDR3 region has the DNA TGTGCCACCAGCAGAGATCCGACAGGGAACAATGAGCAGTTCTTC.

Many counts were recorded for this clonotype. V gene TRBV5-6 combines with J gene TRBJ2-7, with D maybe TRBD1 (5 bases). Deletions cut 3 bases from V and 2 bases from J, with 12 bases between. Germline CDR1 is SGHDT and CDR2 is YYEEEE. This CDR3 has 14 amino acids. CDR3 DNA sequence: TGTGCCAGCAGCTATATGGACAACCCCTACGAGCAGTACTTC. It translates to CASSYMDNPYEQYF.

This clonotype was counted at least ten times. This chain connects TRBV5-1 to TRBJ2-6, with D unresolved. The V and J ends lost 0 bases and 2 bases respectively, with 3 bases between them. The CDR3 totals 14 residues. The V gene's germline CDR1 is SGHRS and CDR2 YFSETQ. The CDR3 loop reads CASSLAAGANVLTF. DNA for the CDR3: TGCGCCAGCAGCTTGGCGGCTGGGGCCAACGTCCTGACTTTC.

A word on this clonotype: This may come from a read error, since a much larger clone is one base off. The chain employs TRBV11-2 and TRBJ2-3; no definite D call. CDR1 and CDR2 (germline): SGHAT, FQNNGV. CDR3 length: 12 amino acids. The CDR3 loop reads CACSLSESTQYF. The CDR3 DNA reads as TGTGCCTGCAGCTTAAGTGAGAGTACGCAGTATTTT.

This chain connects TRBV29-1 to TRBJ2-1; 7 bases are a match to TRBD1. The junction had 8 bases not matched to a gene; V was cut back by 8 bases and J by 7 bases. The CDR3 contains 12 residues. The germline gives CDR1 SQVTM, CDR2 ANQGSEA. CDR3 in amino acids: CSTYRGWNEQFF. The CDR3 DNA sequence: TGCAGCACCTACAGGGGTTGGAATGAGCAGTTCTTC.

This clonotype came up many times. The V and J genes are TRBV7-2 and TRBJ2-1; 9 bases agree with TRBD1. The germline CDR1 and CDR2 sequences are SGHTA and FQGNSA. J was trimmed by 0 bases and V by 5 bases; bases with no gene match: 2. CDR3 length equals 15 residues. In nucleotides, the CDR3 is TGTGCCAGCAGCCCGACAGGGGGCTCCTACAATGAGCAGTTCTTC. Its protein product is CASSPTGGSYNEQFF.

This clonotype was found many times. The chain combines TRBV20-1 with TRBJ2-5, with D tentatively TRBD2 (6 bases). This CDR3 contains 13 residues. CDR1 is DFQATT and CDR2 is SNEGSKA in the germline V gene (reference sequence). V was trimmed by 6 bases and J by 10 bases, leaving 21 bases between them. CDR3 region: CSAQPGPSGDQYF. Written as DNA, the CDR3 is TGCAGTGCCCAACCGGGACCTTCGGGGGACCAGTACTTC.

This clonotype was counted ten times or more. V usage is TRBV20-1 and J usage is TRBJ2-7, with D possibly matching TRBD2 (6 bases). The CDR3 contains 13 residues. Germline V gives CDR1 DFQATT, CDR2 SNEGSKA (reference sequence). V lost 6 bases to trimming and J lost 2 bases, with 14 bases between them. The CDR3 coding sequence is TGCAGTGCCCACCTTGGACTAACCTACGAGCAGTACTTC. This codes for CSAHLGLTYEQYF.

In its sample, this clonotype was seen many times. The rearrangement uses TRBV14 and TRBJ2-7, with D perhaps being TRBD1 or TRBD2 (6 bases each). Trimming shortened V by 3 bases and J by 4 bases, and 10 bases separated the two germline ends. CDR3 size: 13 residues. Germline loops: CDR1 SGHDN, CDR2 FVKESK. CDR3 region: CASSHGGGYEQYF. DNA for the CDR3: TGTGCCAGCAGCCACGGGGGCGGGTACGAGCAGTACTTC.

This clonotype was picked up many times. CDR3 sequence reads: CASSEGYEQYF. CDR3 bases: TGTGCCAGCAGTGAAGGGTACGAGCAGTACTTC. The chain links TRBV25-1 to TRBJ2-7; D gene ambiguous. Germline V gene data show CDR1 as MGHDK and CDR2 as SYGVNS. CDR3 length equals 11 residues. V dropped 2 bases and J dropped 4 bases, with 3 bases sitting between them.

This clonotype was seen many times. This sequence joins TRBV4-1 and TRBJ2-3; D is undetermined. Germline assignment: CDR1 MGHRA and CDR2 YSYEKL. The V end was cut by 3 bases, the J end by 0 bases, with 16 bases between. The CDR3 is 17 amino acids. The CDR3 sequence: CASSHEGPKHSTDTQYF. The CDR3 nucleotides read TGCGCCAGCAGCCACGAAGGACCGAAACATAGCACAGATACGCAGTATTTT.